Listed here are 11 T cell receptor beta chains from one sample, sequenced in a study of cytomegalovirus exposure and HLA in healthy donors. A multiplex PCR was run with 60 Vbeta primers and 13 Jbeta primers. Measured with immunoSEQ multiplex PCR; TCRdb has only the in-frame clones, and not every one. This sample has some 190,000 clones; about four fifths occur once, and the top ten carry about 1.4%. Sequencing was carried out using PBMCs. These receptors all stem from a woman in her forties or fifties in good health and CMV-seronegative.

This clone came up once. The chain links TRBV6-6 to TRBJ1-3, with no clear D. The V and J ends lost 6 bases and 0 bases respectively, with 9 bases between them. Per the germline V gene, CDR1 is MNHNY and CDR2 is SVGAGI (reference sequence). CDR3 size: 14 residues. This chain's CDR3 is CASSDTSSGNTIYF. CDR3 in DNA: TGTGCCAGCAGCGATACTAGCTCTGGAAACACCATATATTTT.

This clone turned up a few times. The chain carries TRBV5-4 and TRBJ1-1; tentative D call: TRBD1 (6 bases). Deletions cut 4 bases from V and 1 base from J, with 14 bases between. This CDR3 region has 15 residues. In germline, CDR1 is SGHNT, CDR2 YYREEE (reference sequence). CDR3 sequence (DNA): TGTGCCAGCAGCCCGACGACAGGAGGGAACACTGAAGCTTTCTTT. It yields the protein CASSPTTGGNTEAFF.

This clone is a singleton in its sample. The chain carries TRBV7-9 and TRBJ2-5; 9 bases fit TRBD1. Trimming removed 5 bases from V and 4 bases from J; junction bases left unmatched: 5. There are 14 residues in the CDR3. Germline CDR1 and CDR2: SEHNR and FQNEAQ (reference sequence). CDR3 coding DNA: TGTGCCAGCAGCCCGCGGACAGGGGCAGAGACCCAGTACTTC. This encodes CASSPRTGAETQYF.

The chain has TRBV28 and TRBJ2-5; D remains unclear. The CDR3 consists of 11 residues. CDR1 and CDR2 (germline): MDHEN, SYDVKM. The V gene lost 3 bases and the J gene lost 6 bases, with 5 bases spanning the gap. CDR3 DNA sequence: TGTGCCAGCAGTTTGGGCCAGACCCAGTACTTC. Translated, it gives CASSLGQTQYF.

V is TRBV28 and J is TRBJ2-7, with 9 bases that match TRBD1. The V segment lost 4 bases and the J segment 8 bases; nucleotides outside the gene matches: 6. CDR1 MDHEN and CDR2 SYDVKM come from the germline V gene. The CDR3 runs 13 residues. The CDR3 sequence: CASSSGQGDKQYF. CDR3 nucleotide sequence: TGTGCCAGCAGTTCGGGACAGGGAGACAAGCAGTACTTC.

This clone was counted between two and nine times. For the CDR3, the DNA is TGTGCCAGCAGTGGTCAGGGAGGCTATGGCTACACCTTC. Amino acids: CASSGQGGYGYTF. The rearrangement joins TRBV2 to TRBJ1-2; D might be TRBD1 (5 bases). The CDR3 contains 13 residues. Germline loops: CDR1 SNHLY, CDR2 FYNNEI. V lost 4 bases to trimming and J lost 4 bases, with 10 bases between them.

The V gene is TRBV4-3, the J gene TRBJ1-2; possible D gene TRBD1, 5 bases. Per germline, CDR1 LGHNA and CDR2 YSLEER. The CDR3 sequence is 14 residues long. The V and J ends lost 4 bases and 4 bases respectively, with 13 bases between them. CDR3 nucleotides: TGCGCCAGCAGCCTCGACAGAACAGTCTATGGCTACACCTTC. Protein: CASSLDRTVYGYTF.

The chain recombines TRBV7-2 with TRBJ2-4; 13 bases line up with TRBD2. Germline CDR1 and CDR2: SGHTA and FQGNSA. The V gene end was trimmed by 4 bases and the J gene end by 13 bases; junction bases not matched to a gene: 4. The CDR3 spans 13 residues. The CDR3: CASSSRTSGSQYF. As DNA, the CDR3 is TGTGCCAGCAGCTCCAGGACTAGCGGGAGCCAGTACTTC.

This clone was seen a single time. The rearrangement links TRBV2 to TRBJ1-1; D is possibly TRBD1 (6 bases). Germline CDR1 SNHLY, CDR2 FYNNEI. V lost 8 bases and J 4 bases, leaving 14 bases between the germline ends. CDR3 length: 13 residues. The CDR3 is CASSGVISTEAFF. The CDR3 nucleotides read TGTGCCAGCTCAGGGGTTATCAGCACTGAAGCTTTCTTT.

The chain recombines TRBV18 with TRBJ2-1, with 11 bases that match TRBD2. Germline V gene lookup returns CDR1 KGHSH and CDR2 LQKENI. V dropped 5 bases and J dropped 7; count of bases not matched to a gene: 10. The CDR3 runs 16 residues. DNA for the CDR3: TGTGCCAGCTCATCCCTAGCGGGGGGTTACTTGAATGAGCAGTTCTTC. Translation: CASSSLAGGYLNEQFF.

This clone appeared a few times. The J gene is TRBJ1-4, the V gene TRBV30; unclear D gene. Trimming stripped 1 base from V and 7 bases from J, with 10 bases between. The CDR3 spans 13 residues. Germline V gene sequence: CDR1 GTSNPN, CDR2 SVGIG (reference sequence). DNA of the CDR3: TGTGCCTGGAGTGCGGGGAGCGGTGAAAAACTGTTTTTT. Translated, it gives CAWSAGSGEKLFF.